The 7 T cell receptor beta chains below were found in one sample sequenced in a study of T cells in Graves' hyperthyroidism and ophthalmopathy. From RNA transcripts, TCR beta CDR3 regions were amplified. The TCR CDR3 first-round RT-PCR relied on the HTBI primer set. TCRdb used MiXCR to reprocess the multiplex PCR reads, holding one entry per CDR3 protein. The table records more than 350,000 distinct CDR3 sequences, 15% of them present only once. The sequenced sample consisted of blood. Every receptor here comes from a woman in her 30s with Graves' hyperthyroidism.

The chain has TRBV29-1 and TRBJ2-2; a weak D match, TRBD2 (6 bases). Trimming removed 5 bases from V and 4 bases from J, with 14 bases in between. This CDR3 is 14 amino acids long. Germline CDR1 SQVTM, CDR2 ANQGSEA. Here the CDR3 DNA reads TGCAGCGTTCTGGAGGGAAGTATCACCGGGGAGCTGTTTTTT. Protein product: CSVLEGSITGELFF.

This clonotype was recorded at least ten times. The chain is built from TRBV12-3 or TRBV12-4 and TRBJ2-1; no clear D. The CDR3 has 12 residues. V lost 3 bases, J lost 5 bases, and 5 bases lay in between. CDR3 sequence reads: CASSFSDNEQFF. In DNA form, the CDR3 reads TGTGCCAGCAGTTTTTCGGACAATGAGCAGTTCTTC.

This clonotype showed up just a few times. The chain combines TRBV10-3 with TRBJ1-1; 7 positions agree with TRBD1. Trimming cost V 5 bases and J 3 bases; bases outside gene matches: 9. Germline CDR1 ENHRY, CDR2 SYGVKD. The length of the CDR3 is 15 residues. DNA for the CDR3: TGTGCCATCAGTCAAACAGGGGCGGCGGACACTGAAGCTTTCTTT. Translation: CAISQTGAADTEAFF.

This clonotype showed up just a few times. A much larger clonotype is one base distant, so this may be a read error. The chain links TRBV29-1 to TRBJ2-5, with 7 positions matching TRBD2. The CDR3 spans 17 residues. Germline V gene lookup returns CDR1 SQVTM and CDR2 ANQGSEA. Germline trimming cut 6 bases from V and 7 bases from J; bases unmatched to any gene: 23. CDR3 DNA sequence: TGCAGCGTGGACCAGAGTCGGACTTGCGGGAGATCGGGGACCCAGTACTTC. Translating gives CSVDQSRTCGRSGTQYF.

The chain is built from TRBV29-1 and TRBJ2-1; 10 nucleotides line up with TRBD2. The V gene's germline CDR1 is SQVTM and CDR2 ANQGSEA. V dropped 2 bases and J dropped 5; count of bases not matched to a gene: 12. The length of the CDR3 is 17 residues. The CDR3 nucleotides read TGCAGCGTTGAACCGTGGTCTAGCGGGAGATTTAACAATGAGCAGTTCTTC. Protein product: CSVEPWSSGRFNNEQFF.

This clonotype was detected a few times. The chain recombines TRBV29-1 with TRBJ1-2; D gene ambiguous. Germline CDR1 reads SQVTM; CDR2 reads ANQGSEA. The CDR3 is 11 residues long. V was clipped by 3 bases and J by 8 bases, with 10 bases between them. For the CDR3, the DNA is TGCAGCGTTGACGGGTCGGAGGGCTACACCTTC. As protein: CSVDGSEGYTF. Drawing the rest from reference TRBV29-1 and TRBJ1-2, the complete variable domain is SAVISQKPSRDICQRGTSLTIQCQVDSQVTMMFWYRQQPGQSLTLIATANQGSEATYESGFVIDKFPISRPNLTFSTLTVSNMSPEDSSIYLCSVDGSEGYTFGSGTRLTVV.

The V call is TRBV19, the J call TRBJ2-1, with TRBD1 matching 11 bases. The CDR3 runs 16 residues. Germline assignment: CDR1 LNHDA and CDR2 SQIVND (reference sequence). Trimming removed 4 bases from V and 7 bases from J; junction bases left unmatched: 9. The CDR3 sequence: CASSTGTGGLRNEQFF. CDR3 nucleotides: TGTGCCAGTAGTACGGGGACAGGGGGTTTACGGAATGAGCAGTTCTTC. The variable domain in full, completed from reference TRBV19 and TRBJ2-1, reads DGGITQSPKYLFRKEGQNVTLSCEQNLNHDAMYWYRQDPGQGLRLIYYSQIVNDFQKGDIAEGYSVSREKKESFPLTVTSAQKNPTAFYLCASSTGTGGLRNEQFFGPGTRLTVL.